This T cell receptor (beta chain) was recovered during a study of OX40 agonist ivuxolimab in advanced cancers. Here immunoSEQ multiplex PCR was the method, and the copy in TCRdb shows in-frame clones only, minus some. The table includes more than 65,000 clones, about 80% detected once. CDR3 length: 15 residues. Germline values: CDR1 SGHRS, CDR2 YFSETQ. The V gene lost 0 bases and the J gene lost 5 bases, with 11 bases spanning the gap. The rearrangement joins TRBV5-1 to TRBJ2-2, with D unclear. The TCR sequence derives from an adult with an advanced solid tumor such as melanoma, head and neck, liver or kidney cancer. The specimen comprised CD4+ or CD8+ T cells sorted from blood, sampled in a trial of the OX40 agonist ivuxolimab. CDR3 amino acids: CASSLASYWTGELFF. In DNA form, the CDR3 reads TGCGCCAGCAGCTTGGCTTCGTATTGGACCGGGGAGCTGTTTTTT.